The 27 T cell receptor beta chains listed next were all sequenced from one sample in a study of shared clonotypes between healthy human individuals. Sequenced by immunoSEQ multiplex PCR; TCRdb stores in-frame clones only, minus some. The profile shows millions of clones, 90% to 95% of them singletons. The sample was naive CD4+ T cells sorted from blood. Subset denoted: CD45RA+ positively selected. The receptors were sampled from a man between 18 and 35 years old in good health.

The V gene is TRBV19, the J gene TRBJ2-3; 8 nucleotides agree with TRBD1. From germline, CDR1 is LNHDA and CDR2 SQIVND (reference sequence). Germline trimming cut 3 bases from V and 6 bases from J; bases unmatched to any gene: 8. The CDR3 runs 15 residues. The CDR3: CASSMRQGAGDTQYF. Here the CDR3 DNA reads TGTGCCAGTAGTATGAGGCAGGGGGCAGGGGATACGCAGTATTTT.

The V gene is TRBV28, the J gene TRBJ2-4, with 9 bases lining up with TRBD1. The CDR3 spans 13 residues. V shed 6 bases and J 9 bases; nucleotides not matched to a gene: 6. The germline gives CDR1 MDHEN, CDR2 SYDVKM. The CDR3 region has the DNA TGTGCCAGCAGCCTGGGACAGGGAGGCATTCAGTACTTC. Translation gives CASSLGQGGIQYF.

The chain joins TRBV10-2 to TRBJ2-3, with 10 bases identical to TRBD2. The CDR3 sequence is 15 residues long. Trimming at V came to 10 bases and at J to 3 bases, leaving 10 bases not matched to a gene. The V gene's germline CDR1 is WSHSY and CDR2 SAAADI. The CDR3 here is CATLGSSGSTDTQYF. CDR3 sequence (DNA): TGCGCCACGCTAGGGTCTAGCGGGAGTACAGATACGCAGTATTTT.

The chain links TRBV29-1 to TRBJ1-1; TRBD1 aligns across 8 bases. The V segment lost 4 bases and the J segment 2 bases; nucleotides outside the gene matches: 6. The CDR3 loop spans 14 amino acids. The germline gives CDR1 SQVTM, CDR2 ANQGSEA. CDR3 residues: CSVVGDRGNTEAFF. CDR3 in DNA: TGCAGCGTTGTAGGCGACAGGGGAAACACTGAAGCTTTCTTT.

This clone came up once. The CDR3 coding sequence is TGTGCCATCAGAGACCGGGAAAACACCGGGGAGCTGTTTTTT. This gives the protein CAIRDRENTGELFF. The J gene is TRBJ2-2, the V gene TRBV10-3; maybe TRBD2 (5 bases). Looked up from germline, CDR1 is ENHRY and CDR2 is SYGVKD. The CDR3 sequence is 14 residues long. Between the trimmed V and J ends, which lost 6 bases and 2 bases, there was a span of 10 bases.

Concerning this clone itself: This same CDR3 is encoded by further DNA sequences in the sample. The chain is built from TRBV4-1 and TRBJ1-2; D gene unclear. CDR3 length: 13 amino acids. V lost 0 bases to trimming and J lost 4 bases, with 6 bases between them. From germline, CDR1 is MGHRA and CDR2 YSYEKL. The CDR3 DNA is TGCGCCAGCAGCCAAGATCCGGGCTATGGCTACACCTTC. It translates to CASSQDPGYGYTF.

The chain employs TRBV5-6 and TRBJ2-7; a possible D gene is TRBD2 (5 bases). The V and J ends lost 3 bases and 0 bases respectively, with 10 bases between them. The CDR3 totals 14 residues. The germline CDR1 and CDR2 sequences are SGHDT and YYEEEE. CDR3 coding DNA: TGTGCCAGCAGCTCCTACACTAGCTCCTACGAGCAGTACTTC. Its protein is CASSSYTSSYEQYF.

This chain connects TRBV9 to TRBJ1-2; TRBD1 matches at 8 bases. CDR1 and CDR2 (germline): SGDLS, YYNGEE. V shed 4 bases, J shed 14 bases, and the junction held 13 bases outside the gene matches. This CDR3 has 13 amino acids. The CDR3, as DNA: TGTGCCAGCAGCTCGCCACAGGGGGAGAGGTGTACCTTC. This gives the protein CASSSPQGERCTF.

Points on this clone: The same CDR3 is also encoded by other DNA sequences in this sample. The chain is built from TRBV7-2 and TRBJ1-3; unclear D gene. The CDR3 is 14 amino acids. V was trimmed by 3 bases and J by 0 bases, leaving 6 bases between them. Germline loops: CDR1 SGHTA, CDR2 FQGNSA. CDR3 protein: CASSLGISGNTIYF. CDR3 DNA sequence: TGTGCCAGCAGCTTGGGGATCTCTGGAAACACCATATATTTT.

The chain couples TRBV28 to TRBJ1-1, with 7 bases aligning to TRBD1. CDR1 is MDHEN, CDR2 SYDVKM, per germline. V was clipped by 5 bases and J by 6 bases; unmatched bases: 6. CDR3 size: 13 residues. The CDR3, as DNA: TGTGCCAGCAGTAGCCCCGGGACAGCTGAAGCTTTCTTT. It translates to CASSSPGTAEAFF.

Of note for this clone: This CDR3 is also generated by other DNA sequences in the sample. The chain uses TRBV5-1 and TRBJ1-5; D unclear. The germline V gene encodes CDR1 SGHRS and CDR2 YFSETQ. The CDR3 contains 13 residues. The V end was cut by 0 bases, the J end by 3 bases, with 4 bases between. Written as DNA, the CDR3 is TGCGCCAGCAGCTTGGAGGCCAATCAGCCCCAGCATTTT. Translating it yields CASSLEANQPQHF.

The chain combines TRBV6-1 with TRBJ2-7, with 9 bases that match TRBD1. V lost 1 base and J lost 3; bases outside the gene matches: 4. The CDR3 totals 15 residues. CDR1 and CDR2 (germline): MNHNS, SASEGT. The DNA of the CDR3 is TGTGCCAGCAGTGAAGTGACGGACAGGGGCTACGAGCAGTACTTC. Protein: CASSEVTDRGYEQYF.

The V and J genes are TRBV12-5 and TRBJ2-1; TRBD1 is a possible D gene (6 bases). The V end lost 0 bases, the J end lost 2 bases, and 11 bases lay between the germline ends. CDR1 and CDR2 from the germline V gene are LGHNT and FRNRAP. This CDR3 is 16 amino acids long. CDR3 protein: CASGLVQGGTYNEQFF. The CDR3 DNA reads TGTGCTAGTGGTTTGGTACAAGGGGGAACCTACAATGAGCAGTTCTTC.

The chain couples TRBV7-2 to TRBJ2-4, with 7 positions matching TRBD2. The V segment lost 7 bases and the J segment 3 bases; nucleotides outside the gene matches: 9. CDR1 and CDR2 (germline): SGHTA, FQGNSA. CDR3 length: 15 residues. The CDR3 reads CASTQAGKVKNIQYF. Here the CDR3 DNA reads TGTGCCAGCACCCAAGCGGGAAAGGTCAAAAACATTCAGTACTTC.

This CDR3 reads CASKTSGGYNNEQFF. The CDR3, as DNA: TGTGCCAGCAAAACTAGCGGGGGTTACAACAATGAGCAGTTCTTC. The J gene is TRBJ2-1, the V gene TRBV6-6, with 11 bases fitting TRBD2. The CDR3 totals 15 residues. Looked up from germline, CDR1 is MNHNY and CDR2 is SVGAGI (reference sequence). Unmatched junction bases numbered 7, after V lost 7 bases and J lost 5 bases.

About this clone: Other nucleotide sequences from this sample produce the same CDR3. V and J are TRBV30 and TRBJ2-3, with no clear D. The CDR3 is 11 residues long. Germline lookup yields CDR1 GTSNPN and CDR2 SVGIG (reference sequence). Trimming cost V 1 base and J 6 bases, with 5 bases left between them. The CDR3 reads CAWSESDTQYF. Written as DNA, the CDR3 is TGTGCCTGGAGTGAATCGGATACGCAGTATTTT.

The rearrangement joins TRBV2 to TRBJ1-5, with 9 bases aligning to TRBD1. This CDR3 is built from 15 residues. After removal of 6 bases from V and 7 bases from J, the junction contained 10 bases not matched to a gene. Germline CDR1 is SNHLY and CDR2 is FYNNEI. CDR3 DNA sequence: TGTGCCAGCAGGGAGGACAGGGGAAATCACCAGCCCCAGCATTTT. It translates to CASREDRGNHQPQHF.

The genes are TRBV7-2 and TRBJ2-1; TRBD1 aligns across 7 bases. The CDR3 sequence is 14 residues long. V lost 7 bases and J lost 6; bases outside the gene matches: 9. From germline, CDR1 is SGHTA and CDR2 FQGNSA. DNA of the CDR3: TGTGCCAGCAAAGAGGGGGCTGTTAGCAATGAGCAGTTCTTC. Translating gives CASKEGAVSNEQFF.

The rearrangement links TRBV18 to TRBJ2-7, with D maybe TRBD2 (7 bases). The V gene's germline CDR1 is KGHSH and CDR2 LQKENI. Between the trimmed V and J ends, which lost 1 base and 1 base, there was a span of 11 bases. CDR3 length: 15 residues. The CDR3, as DNA: TGTGCCAGCTCACCACGAGGGGGAGGGTCCTACGAGCAGTACTTC. This codes for CASSPRGGGSYEQYF.

The chain is built from TRBV5-1 and TRBJ1-1, with D uncertain. V was pared by 3 bases and J by 3 bases, with 21 bases between. Germline assignment: CDR1 SGHRS and CDR2 YFSETQ. The length of the CDR3 is 17 residues. The CDR3 here is CASSSAPLVGSHTEAFF. CDR3 in DNA: TGCGCCAGCAGCTCGGCACCTTTGGTAGGGTCCCACACTGAAGCTTTCTTT.

The chain links TRBV5-6 to TRBJ2-4; TRBD1 might be the D (6 bases). There are 14 residues in the CDR3. Germline V gives CDR1 SGHDT, CDR2 YYEEEE. Trimming pared 2 bases from V and 3 bases from J, leaving 9 bases between. CDR3 protein: CASSLGQIKNIQYF. CDR3 bases: TGTGCCAGCAGCTTAGGACAGATCAAAAACATTCAGTACTTC.

V usage is TRBV5-1 and J usage is TRBJ2-1; 9 bases align to TRBD1. In germline, CDR1 is SGHRS, CDR2 YFSETQ. This CDR3 has 13 residues. V shed 4 bases and J 6 bases; nucleotides not matched to a gene: 2. Written as DNA, the CDR3 is TGCGCCAGCAGCAGGGACAGGGCCAATGAGCAGTTCTTC. It translates to CASSRDRANEQFF.

In its sample, this clone was seen once. The chain combines TRBV29-1 with TRBJ1-5; 8 nucleotides line up with TRBD1. Trimming cost V 5 bases and J 5 bases; bases outside gene matches: 11. This CDR3 contains 15 residues. Germline CDR1 reads SQVTM; CDR2 reads ANQGSEA. CDR3 sequence: CSVLNDRGMDQPQHF. Here the CDR3 DNA reads TGCAGCGTTCTCAATGACAGGGGTATGGATCAGCCCCAGCATTTT.

As to this clone: The sample holds other DNA sequences that translate to the same CDR3. The chain combines TRBV6-5 with TRBJ1-1; 7 bases are shared with TRBD1. Per the germline V gene, CDR1 is MNHEY and CDR2 is SVGAGI. CDR3 length equals 13 residues. The trim removed 7 bases at V and 4 bases at J, leaving 6 bases unmatched. CDR3 sequence (DNA): TGTGCCAGCACCTTACCAGGGGGCACTGAAGCTTTCTTT. Amino acid sequence: CASTLPGGTEAFF.

The table lists this clone with a few counts. The sample contains more than one DNA sequence encoding this CDR3. This chain uses TRBV7-9 with TRBJ2-5, with 11 nucleotides matching TRBD2. This CDR3 is 18 amino acids long. V lost 5 bases and J lost 5; bases outside the gene matches: 16. The germline V gene encodes CDR1 SEHNR and CDR2 FQNEAQ (reference sequence). The CDR3 sequence: CASSTRGLADFWGETQYF. CDR3 sequence (DNA): TGTGCCAGCAGCACAAGGGGACTAGCGGACTTTTGGGGTGAGACCCAGTACTTC.

The sample holds one count of this clone. The chain uses TRBV5-1 and TRBJ1-2, with a possible D match to TRBD1 (5 bases). Between the trimmed V and J ends, which lost 0 bases and 0 bases, there was a span of 18 bases. The CDR3 sequence is 18 residues long. Germline V gene lookup returns CDR1 SGHRS and CDR2 YFSETQ. The CDR3 region is CASSLDPGGAKSNYGYTF. CDR3 in DNA: TGCGCCAGCAGCTTGGACCCTGGAGGGGCGAAATCTAACTATGGCTACACCTTC.

The V call is TRBV29-1, the J call TRBJ1-2; 8 bases are shared with TRBD1. Germline-derived CDR1 and CDR2 are SQVTM and ANQGSEA. The CDR3 spans 12 residues. Unmatched junction bases numbered 5, after V lost 7 bases and J lost 4 bases. CDR3 DNA sequence: TGCAGCGCGGGGGGACAGGCCTATGGCTACACCTTC. Its translation is CSAGGQAYGYTF.